This is a list of T cell receptor beta chains from one sample in a study of T cell responses to AZD1222 COVID-19 vaccine. Generated by immunoSEQ multiplex PCR, the TCRdb table keeps only in-frame clones and is missing some. The sample consists of 63,000 or so clones, roughly 87% of them appearing once. Material: peripheral blood, obtained on day 0 of AZD1222 vaccination. The source is an adult in good health. Both conserved end residues are part of each CDR3. D genes are given only for firm matches. Where a row states a size, it is once, few, many or the class of an expanded clone; other rows omit it.

V gene: TRBV6-5; clone size: -; D gene: TRBD1; J gene: TRBJ2-1; CDR3 DNA: TGTGCCAGCAGCCGCGGGGACAGGGTGAATGAGCAGTTCTTC; CDR3 protein: CASSRGDRVNEQFF
V gene: TRBV5-4; clone size: -; D gene: -; J gene: TRBJ1-1; CDR3 DNA: TGTGCCAGCAGCTTGTCTTTATTGAACACTGAAGCTTTCTTT; CDR3 protein: CASSLSLLNTEAFF
V gene: TRBV10-3; clone size: few; D gene: TRBD2; J gene: TRBJ2-7; CDR3 DNA: TGTGCCATCAGTGATGCGGCGGGGGTCTCCTACGAGCAGTACTTC; CDR3 protein: CAISDAAGVSYEQYF
V gene: TRBV20-1; clone size: -; D gene: -; J gene: TRBJ2-1; CDR3 DNA: TGCAGTGCCCCTATGGGTAGCGAGCAGTTCTTC; CDR3 protein: CSAPMGSEQFF
V gene: TRBV12-3/TRBV12-4; clone size: -; D gene: -; J gene: TRBJ1-5; CDR3 DNA: TGTGCCAGCAGTTTCAGCGGGCAGCCCCAGCATTTT; CDR3 protein: CASSFSGQPQHF
V gene: TRBV27; clone size: -; D gene: -; J gene: TRBJ2-2; CDR3 DNA: TGTGCCAGCACCCCTCGGGTGCGGGGACGCACCGGGGAGCTGTTTTTT; CDR3 protein: CASTPRVRGRTGELFF
V gene: TRBV28; clone size: -; D gene: TRBD1; J gene: TRBJ1-2; CDR3 DNA: TGTGCCAGCAGTTCATCTCCGGGGGGACAGGCGGATGGCTACACCTTC; CDR3 protein: CASSSSPGGQADGYTF
V gene: TRBV19; clone size: -; D gene: -; J gene: TRBJ2-4; CDR3 DNA: TGTGCCAGTAGTATTACGCCCCAGGGTCAGGGCAAAAACATTCAGTACTTC; CDR3 protein: CASSITPQGQGKNIQYF
V gene: TRBV5-1; clone size: -; D gene: TRBD1; J gene: TRBJ2-3; CDR3 DNA: TGCGCCAGCAGCCTGGACAGGCCTAGCACAGATACGCAGTATTTT; CDR3 protein: CASSLDRPSTDTQYF
V gene: TRBV23-1; clone size: -; D gene: -; J gene: TRBJ2-2; CDR3 DNA: TGCGCCAGCAGTCTAGGCCCCTATGACACCGGGGAGCTGTTTTTT; CDR3 protein: CASSLGPYDTGELFF
V gene: TRBV5-1; clone size: -; D gene: TRBD1; J gene: TRBJ2-1; CDR3 DNA: TGCGCCAGCAGCTTGGCAGGGGGCGCGTACAATGAGCAGTTCTTC; CDR3 protein: CASSLAGGAYNEQFF
V gene: TRBV30; clone size: once; D gene: -; J gene: TRBJ1-2; CDR3 DNA: TGTGCCTGGAGCCCGGGCGGTGCGGCTGGCTACACCTTC; CDR3 protein: CAWSPGGAAGYTF
V gene: TRBV6-1; clone size: -; D gene: -; J gene: TRBJ2-2; CDR3 DNA: TGTGCCAGCAGTGATAAGGGGGAGCTGTTTTTT; CDR3 protein: CASSDKGELFF
V gene: TRBV29-1; clone size: -; D gene: TRBD2; J gene: TRBJ2-3; CDR3 DNA: TGCAGCGTTGAAGGACTAGCGGGGAGAGGGGGCACAGATACGCAGTATTTT; CDR3 protein: CSVEGLAGRGGTDTQYF
V gene: TRBV18; clone size: -; D gene: -; J gene: TRBJ2-7; CDR3 DNA: TGTGCCAGCTCATCGGGACCCATCCCGGACTACGAGCAGTACTTC; CDR3 protein: CASSSGPIPDYEQYF
V gene: TRBV7-9; clone size: -; D gene: -; J gene: TRBJ1-6; CDR3 DNA: TGTGCCAGCAGCTTGGAACAGTATAATTCACCCCTCCACTTT; CDR3 protein: CASSLEQYNSPLHF
V gene: TRBV15; clone size: once; D gene: -; J gene: TRBJ1-5; CDR3 DNA: TGTGCCACCAGCAGAGGACCACAACAGGGCGCAAGGGATCAGCCCCAGCATTTT; CDR3 protein: CATSRGPQQGARDQPQHF
V gene: TRBV28; clone size: -; D gene: TRBD1; J gene: TRBJ1-2; CDR3 DNA: TGTGCCAGCAGTCCCCGGGACAGGGGTCATGGCTACACCTTC; CDR3 protein: CASSPRDRGHGYTF
V gene: TRBV19; clone size: -; D gene: TRBD1; J gene: TRBJ1-2; CDR3 DNA: TGTGCCAGTAGTCAAGACCGGGACAGGGGATATGGCTACACCTTC; CDR3 protein: CASSQDRDRGYGYTF
V gene: TRBV28; clone size: once; D gene: -; J gene: TRBJ1-2; CDR3 DNA: TGTGCCAGCAGTTTGGGGGCCCTCTATGGCTACACCTTC; CDR3 protein: CASSLGALYGYTF
V gene: TRBV2; clone size: -; D gene: TRBD2; J gene: TRBJ2-2; CDR3 DNA: TGTGCCAGCAGTGAAACGGGGGGGCCCGGGGAGCTGTTTTTT; CDR3 protein: CASSETGGPGELFF
V gene: TRBV5-8; clone size: once; D gene: -; J gene: TRBJ1-2; CDR3 DNA: TGTGCCAGCAGCCGAGGATGGGGGGCTTATGGCTACACCTTC; CDR3 protein: CASSRGWGAYGYTF
V gene: TRBV11-2; clone size: -; D gene: -; J gene: TRBJ2-1; CDR3 DNA: TGTGCCAGCAGCTCGGCCCCGTCCAGAGATGAGCAGTTCTTC; CDR3 protein: CASSSAPSRDEQFF
V gene: TRBV3-1/TRBV3-2; clone size: -; D gene: TRBD1; J gene: TRBJ1-6; CDR3 DNA: TGTGCCAGCAGCCAAGAAATAGGCCAGGGGGCGGAATCACCCCTCCACTTT; CDR3 protein: CASSQEIGQGAESPLHF
V gene: TRBV14; clone size: -; D gene: -; J gene: TRBJ1-3; CDR3 DNA: TGTGCCAGCAGCCAAGACCAAGCTTCTGAAAGCACCATATATTTT; CDR3 protein: CASSQDQASESTIYF
V gene: TRBV7-8; clone size: -; D gene: TRBD1; J gene: TRBJ2-7; CDR3 DNA: TGTGCCAGCAGCACCGGGACAGGGAGGAACGAGCAGTACTTC; CDR3 protein: CASSTGTGRNEQYF
V gene: TRBV6-5; clone size: -; D gene: TRBD1; J gene: TRBJ1-2; CDR3 DNA: TGTGCCAGCAGGCCGGACAGGAGCCTCTATGGCTACACCTTC; CDR3 protein: CASRPDRSLYGYTF
V gene: TRBV21-1; clone size: -; D gene: -; J gene: TRBJ2-1; CDR3 DNA: TGTGCCAGCAGCAAAGTGCGGGACATAGCCCTCTACAATGAGCAGTTCTTC; CDR3 protein: CASSKVRDIALYNEQFF
V gene: TRBV11-3; clone size: few; D gene: -; J gene: TRBJ1-1; CDR3 DNA: TGTGCCAGCAGCTTAGAGGCTTGGACTGAAGCTTTCTTT; CDR3 protein: CASSLEAWTEAFF
V gene: TRBV14; clone size: -; D gene: -; J gene: TRBJ2-1; CDR3 DNA: TGTGCCAGCAGCCAGGCATTGGAAAGGCAGTTCTTC; CDR3 protein: CASSQALERQFF
V gene: TRBV4-1; clone size: once; D gene: TRBD2; J gene: TRBJ2-5; CDR3 DNA: TGCGCCAGCAGCCAAGATTTTGCGGGGGGGCAAGAGACCCAGTACTTC; CDR3 protein: CASSQDFAGGQETQYF
V gene: TRBV19; clone size: -; D gene: -; J gene: TRBJ1-1; CDR3 DNA: TGTGCCAGTAGTACTATGTCAGCGATCTCCGAAGCTTTCTTT; CDR3 protein: CASSTMSAISEAFF
V gene: TRBV30; clone size: once; D gene: TRBD1; J gene: TRBJ1-5; CDR3 DNA: TGTGCCTGGGGACAGGGAGCTAATCAGCCCCAGCATTTT; CDR3 protein: CAWGQGANQPQHF
V gene: TRBV4-1; clone size: -; D gene: -; J gene: TRBJ1-1; CDR3 DNA: TGCGCCAGCATTTCACAGGGTTCTCTTGAAGCTTTCTTT; CDR3 protein: CASISQGSLEAFF
V gene: TRBV7-9; clone size: few; D gene: -; J gene: TRBJ1-2; CDR3 DNA: TGTGCCAGCTCCGAGAGGGGGTTTGATGGCTACACCTTC; CDR3 protein: CASSERGFDGYTF
V gene: TRBV5-6; clone size: -; D gene: TRBD2; J gene: TRBJ2-7; CDR3 DNA: TGTGCCAGCAGCCCCGGGACTAGCGGATACGAGCAGTACTTC; CDR3 protein: CASSPGTSGYEQYF
V gene: TRBV10-3; clone size: -; D gene: -; J gene: TRBJ2-2; CDR3 DNA: TGTGCCATCAGTGAGTCGTCGGTTTTCGGGGAGCTGTTTTTT; CDR3 protein: CAISESSVFGELFF